This is a list of T cell receptor beta chains from one sample in a study of blood T cell repertoires in COVID-19. The protocol was immunoSEQ multiplex PCR, while the TCRdb copy is restricted to in-frame clones and leaves out a portion. Of under 250,000 clones detected, about 80% appear once; the ten largest clones hold around 4.6%. The specimen sequenced was PBMCs or T cells enriched from blood (not recorded which). The receptors here all came from a woman in her forties or fifties who had been exposed to COVID-19. Each CDR3 is given with its conserved first and last residue. A D gene is named only where the DNA matches it firmly. Size tells how often a clone was seen (once, few, many) or the class of an expanded clone, and some rows leave it out.

TRBD1,TRBJ1-1,TRBV28,.,CASSLHGTAGEAFF,TGTGCCAGCAGTTTACATGGGACAGCCGGGGAAGCTTTCTTT
.,TRBJ2-3,TRBV5-1,.,CASSLQIPKPGAVWTDTQYF,TGCGCCAGCAGCCTTCAGATACCCAAACCAGGGGCGGTATGGACGGATACGCAGTATTTT
.,TRBJ1-5,TRBV15,once,CATSLRSNQPQHF,TGTGCCACCAGTCTACGGAGCAATCAGCCCCAGCATTTT
TRBD1,TRBJ1-1,TRBV6-5,few,CASRRSQGGEAFF,TGTGCCAGCCGACGAAGTCAGGGGGGTGAAGCTTTCTTT
TRBD1,TRBJ1-1,TRBV19,.,CASSIGQGNTEAFF,TGTGCCAGTAGTATAGGACAGGGGAACACTGAAGCTTTCTTT
TRBD1,TRBJ1-1,TRBV4-3,few,CASSPGRTGVLRQGAFF,TGCGCCAGCAGCCCCGGAAGGACAGGGGTCCTAAGGCAAGGAGCTTTCTTT
TRBD1,TRBJ1-2,TRBV2,once,CASSGDRGFYGYTF,TGTGCCAGTTCAGGTGACAGGGGATTCTATGGCTACACCTTC
.,TRBJ2-3,TRBV7-9,.,CASSSHRTESDTQYF,TGTGCCAGCAGCTCGCACAGGACCGAGTCAGATACGCAGTATTTT
.,TRBJ1-1,TRBV6-5,.,CASRWPSGEAFF,TGTGCCAGCAGGTGGCCCTCCGGGGAAGCTTTCTTT
.,TRBJ1-1,TRBV6-5,.,CASSHREGAFF,TGTGCCAGCAGCCACAGGGAAGGGGCTTTCTTT
TRBD1,TRBJ2-5,TRBV11-1,.,CASSLGQGDQETQYF,TGTGCCAGCAGCTTAGGGCAGGGGGACCAAGAGACCCAGTACTTC
.,TRBJ1-1,TRBV6-4,.,CASSDITLPEAFF,TGTGCCAGCAGTGACATCACCCTACCTGAAGCTTTCTTT
TRBD1,TRBJ2-3,TRBV7-2,few,CASSPGQGSTDTQYF,TGTGCCAGCAGCCCAGGACAGGGAAGCACAGATACGCAGTATTTT
TRBD1,TRBJ1-5,TRBV29-1,.,CSVGTGNQPQHF,TGCAGCGTCGGGACAGGGAATCAGCCCCAGCATTTT
TRBD1,TRBJ2-1,TRBV7-9,.,CASSTGTGPYNEQFF,TGTGCCAGCAGCACCGGGACAGGTCCCTACAATGAGCAGTTCTTC
.,TRBJ2-7,TRBV20-1,once,CSAYYSYEQYF,TGCAGTGCTTACTACTCCTACGAGCAGTACTTC
.,TRBJ1-1,TRBV6-2/TRBV6-3,.,CASSYSQGPGNTEAFF,TGTGCCAGCAGTTACTCCCAGGGCCCGGGGAACACTGAAGCTTTCTTT
.,TRBJ2-2,TRBV27,few,CASSFQTGGTGELFF,TGTGCCAGCAGTTTTCAGACAGGCGGGACCGGGGAGCTGTTTTTT
TRBD1,TRBJ2-3,TRBV27,.,CASREDRGPSDTQYF,TGTGCCAGCAGAGAGGACAGGGGGCCCTCAGATACGCAGTATTTT
TRBD1,TRBJ1-1,TRBV19,.,CASTPLGTEIFKAFF,TGTGCCAGTACCCCCCTGGGGACAGAGATTTTTAAAGCTTTCTTT
TRBD2,TRBJ2-1,TRBV28,.,CASSPTNPLGLAGGPEFGRQFF,TGTGCCAGCAGTCCAACCAACCCACTGGGACTAGCGGGGGGGCCTGAATTTGGTCGGCAGTTCTTC
.,TRBJ1-1,TRBV7-9,.,CASSSSRLIEAFF,TGTGCCAGCAGCTCCTCTAGACTGATTGAAGCTTTCTTT
.,TRBJ2-5,TRBV5-6,.,CASSRRRLAANDETQYF,TGTGCCAGCAGCAGGAGGAGATTAGCCGCCAACGATGAGACCCAGTACTTC
TRBD1,TRBJ1-2,TRBV7-8,.,CASSFSWTGNYGYTF,TGTGCCAGCAGCTTTAGCTGGACAGGGAACTATGGCTACACCTTC
.,TRBJ1-1,TRBV7-8,.,CASSLVEGLGTEAFF,TGTGCCAGCAGCTTAGTAGAGGGCTTGGGCACTGAAGCTTTCTTT
.,TRBJ1-2,TRBV14,few,CASSQDRYTYGYTF,TGTGCCAGCAGCCAAGATCGATACACCTATGGCTACACCTTC
.,TRBJ2-3,TRBV12-3/TRBV12-4,.,CASSIPPTDTQYF,TGTGCCAGCAGCATCCCCCCCACAGATACGCAGTATTTT
.,TRBJ1-1,TRBV3-1/TRBV3-2,.,CASSHRTENTEAFF,TGTGCCAGCAGCCACCGGACAGAGAACACTGAAGCTTTCTTT
.,TRBJ1-3,TRBV10-3,few,CAVSGTSGNTIYF,TGTGCCGTCTCCGGGACATCTGGAAACACCATATATTTT
.,TRBJ1-4,TRBV6-2/TRBV6-3,.,CASSSGQYNEKLFF,TGTGCCAGCAGTTCCGGACAGTATAATGAAAAACTGTTTTTT
.,TRBJ1-2,TRBV11-2,.,CASSRTDTNYGYTF,TGTGCCAGCAGCAGGACAGATACTAACTATGGCTACACCTTC
.,TRBJ1-1,TRBV7-9,.,CASSFAGAQNTEAFF,TGTGCCAGCAGCTTTGCGGGGGCTCAGAACACTGAAGCTTTCTTT
.,TRBJ1-2,TRBV11-2,.,CASSPLSGYDGYTF,TGTGCCAGCAGCCCCCTGTCGGGGTACGATGGCTACACCTTC
.,TRBJ1-4,TRBV7-2,.,CASSLDGQRRKLFF,TGTGCCAGCAGCTTGGATGGACAGAGACGAAAACTGTTTTTT
TRBD2,TRBJ2-7,TRBV10-3,.,CAISESGGNYEQYF,TGTGCCATCAGTGAGTCGGGAGGGAACTACGAGCAGTACTTC